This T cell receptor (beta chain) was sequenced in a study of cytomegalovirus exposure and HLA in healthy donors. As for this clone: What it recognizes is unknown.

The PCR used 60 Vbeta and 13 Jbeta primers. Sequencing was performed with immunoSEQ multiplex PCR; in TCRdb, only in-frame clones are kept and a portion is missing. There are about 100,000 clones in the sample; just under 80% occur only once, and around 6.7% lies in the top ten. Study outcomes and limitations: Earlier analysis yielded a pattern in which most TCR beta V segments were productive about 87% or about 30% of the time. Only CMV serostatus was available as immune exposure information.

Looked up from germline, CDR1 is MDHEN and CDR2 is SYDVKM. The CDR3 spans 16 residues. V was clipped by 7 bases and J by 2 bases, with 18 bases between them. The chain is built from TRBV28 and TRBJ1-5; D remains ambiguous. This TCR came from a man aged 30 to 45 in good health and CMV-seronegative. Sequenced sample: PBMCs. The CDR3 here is CASTRDRGVGNQPQHF. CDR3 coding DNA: TGTGCCAGCACCCGTGACCGGGGAGTCGGCAATCAGCCCCAGCATTTT.